These 3 T cell receptor beta chains originate from one sample sequenced in a study of tumor-infiltrating lymphocytes in oesophageal squamous cell carcinoma. TCRdb reanalysed the PCR reads using MiXCR and keeps one entry per CDR3 protein. Of 10,000 to 15,000 distinct CDR3 sequences in the sample, less than 65% were seen once. The sequenced sample was esophageal tumor tissue. The receptors originated from a male donor with esophageal squamous cell carcinoma.

The sample holds many counts of this clonotype. The chain uses TRBV7-2 and TRBJ2-5; TRBD1 agrees at 10 bases. CDR1 and CDR2 from the germline V gene are SGHTA and FQGNSA. The CDR3 length is 15 residues. V was clipped by 5 bases and J by 5 bases; unmatched bases: 8. The CDR3 sequence is CASSAAGQGWETQYF. Here the CDR3 DNA reads TGTGCCAGCAGCGCCGCGGGACAGGGGTGGGAGACCCAGTACTTC.

This clonotype was seen repeatedly, ten times or more. The DNA is omitted, as the CDR3 cannot be located on it reliably, and the CDR3 follows TCRdb's listing. The chain is built from TRBV10-3 and TRBJ2-6; the table assigns TRBD2, which was not confirmed against the DNA. CDR1 and CDR2 from the germline V gene are ENHRY and SYGVKD. The CDR3 region is 13 residues in length, termini included. CDR3 sequence: CAIILHGRLHLRF.

This clonotype was recorded only once. The V call is TRBV11-3, the J call TRBJ2-1; D gene unclear. With the DNA end fitting TRBJ2-7 better, the J assignment may be wrong. Germline CDR1 and CDR2: SGHNT and YENEEA. The CDR3 extends over 15 amino acids. As DNA, the CDR3 is TGTGCCAGCAGCTTACCTGGCACCCCTATCTACGAGCAGTACTTC. Translation: CASSLPGTPIYEQYF.